The 22 T cell receptor beta chains in this list originate from one sample, sequenced in a study of radiotherapy plus CTLA-4 blockade in lung cancer. TCRdb keeps only in-frame clones here, not all; method: immunoSEQ multiplex PCR. The sample lists 50,000 to 60,000 clones; approximately 80% were seen once. This specimen was peripheral blood, taken from a patient treated with radiotherapy plus ipilimumab. The receptors shown here come from a human donor with non-small cell lung cancer whose response to radiotherapy plus ipilimumab could not be evaluated.

The J gene is TRBJ1-2, the V gene TRBV9, with TRBD1 matching over 8 bases. The germline gives CDR1 SGDLS, CDR2 YYNGEE. The CDR3 length is 14 residues. Trimming cost V 6 bases and J 3 bases; bases outside gene matches: 7. CDR3 DNA sequence: TGTGCCAGCAACCCTGAGACAGGGGACTATGGCTACACCTTC. Residues: CASNPETGDYGYTF.

A single count supports this clone. This chain connects TRBV5-6 to TRBJ1-2; 11 nucleotides align to TRBD1. CDR1 and CDR2 from the germline V gene are SGHDT and YYEEEE. The CDR3 contains 16 residues. J lost 5 bases, V lost 4 bases, and 10 bases had no gene match. CDR3 amino acids: CASSLRTGGSRYGYTF. CDR3 DNA sequence: TGTGCCAGCAGCCTTCGGACAGGGGGCTCCAGGTATGGCTACACCTTC.

The rearrangement uses TRBV4-1 and TRBJ1-1; 7 bases align to TRBD1. The V gene's germline CDR1 is MGHRA and CDR2 YSYEKL. The CDR3 sequence is 20 residues long. The ends lost 4 bases at V and 1 base at J; junction bases unmatched: 21. CDR3: CASSRQGTVGSSRSNTEAFF. The CDR3 region has the DNA TGCGCCAGCAGCCGCCAAGGGACAGTCGGAAGCTCGCGGTCGAACACTGAAGCTTTCTTT.

This chain connects TRBV7-2 to TRBJ1-1; possible D gene TRBD1, 6 bases. This CDR3 has 14 amino acids. V shed 2 bases and J shed 4 bases, with 11 bases lying between them. The germline gives CDR1 SGHTA, CDR2 FQGNSA. The CDR3 DNA reads TGTGCCAGCAGCTTATGGGGGCAGGGCACTGAAGCTTTCTTT. Translation gives CASSLWGQGTEAFF. The full variable domain, with the rest looked up from reference TRBV7-2 and TRBJ1-1, is GAGVSQSPSNKVTEKGKDVELRCDPISGHTALYWYRQSLGQGLEFLIYFQGNSAPDKSGLPSDRFSAERTGGSVSTLTIQRTQQEDSAVYLCASSLWGQGTEAFFGQGTRLTVV.

This rearrangement joins TRBV4-2 to TRBJ2-7; D is perhaps TRBD1 (5 bases). This CDR3 contains 15 residues. Between the trimmed V and J ends, which lost 0 bases and 6 bases, there was a span of 15 bases. Germline V gene data show CDR1 as LGHNA and CDR2 as YNFKEQ. The CDR3 here is CASSQDWAGSGEQYF. CDR3 coding DNA: TGTGCCAGCAGCCAAGATTGGGCAGGGTCTGGCGAGCAGTACTTC.

The chain uses TRBV7-9 and TRBJ2-5, with a weak D call TRBD1 (6 bases). Germline V lookup: CDR1 SEHNR, CDR2 FQNEAQ (reference sequence). The CDR3 runs 17 residues. Trimming took off 5 bases at V and 2 bases at J, with 21 bases between the two ends. CDR3 coding DNA: TGTGCCAGCAGCCCCAGCCCCCTACAGGGCAGGCAAGAGACCCAGTACTTC. Its protein product is CASSPSPLQGRQETQYF.

V and J are TRBV27 and TRBJ2-3, with 10 bases aligning to TRBD2. Germline V gene data show CDR1 as MNHEY and CDR2 as SMNVEV (reference sequence). J lost 0 bases, V lost 3 bases, and 3 bases had no gene match. The CDR3 runs 16 residues. The CDR3 bases are TGTGCCAGCAGTTTCCTAGCGGGAGAGAGCACAGATACGCAGTATTTT. It specifies CASSFLAGESTDTQYF.

This clone was seen a single time. This chain links TRBV6-1 with TRBJ1-6, with D perhaps matching TRBD1 (5 bases). CDR3 length equals 15 residues. The V end was cut by 6 bases, the J end by 7 bases, with 16 bases between. The germline CDR1 and CDR2 sequences are MNHNS and SASEGT. The CDR3 nucleotides are TGTGCCAGCAGGGAACTGGGGGGAGTGAATTCACCCCTCCACTTT. As protein: CASRELGGVNSPLHF.

CDR3: CASSFGGGGARTDTQYF. The CDR3 DNA follows: TGTGCCAGCAGCTTTGGGGGCGGGGGGGCCCGAACAGATACGCAGTATTTT. The rearrangement links TRBV7-9 to TRBJ2-3; 9 nucleotides align to TRBD2. Germline values: CDR1 SEHNR, CDR2 FQNEAQ (reference sequence). V was clipped by 3 bases and J by 3 bases; unmatched bases: 10. CDR3 length: 17 residues.

The chain employs TRBV6-6 and TRBJ2-7; TRBD2 matches 7 bases. The CDR3 runs to 13 residues. The V and J ends lost 6 bases and 0 bases, in that order; junction bases with no gene match: 2. CDR1 MNHNY and CDR2 SVGAGI come from the germline V gene (reference sequence). Here the CDR3 reads CASSGGNSYEQYF. DNA of the CDR3: TGTGCCAGCAGCGGGGGGAACTCCTACGAGCAGTACTTC.

The rearrangement links TRBV5-1 to TRBJ2-3; a weak D match, TRBD2 (5 bases). Trimming cost V 0 bases and J 1 base, with 9 bases left between them. The CDR3 loop spans 15 amino acids. The V gene's germline CDR1 is SGHRS and CDR2 YFSETQ. DNA of the CDR3: TGCGCCAGCAGCTTGGCCGGGGTGCGCACAGATACGCAGTATTTT. Protein sequence: CASSLAGVRTDTQYF.

CDR3 DNA: TGCGCCAGCAGCTTGGTGTCCAGGCCAGAAGAAAAACTGTTTTTT. This translates into CASSLVSRPEEKLFF. The chain links TRBV5-1 to TRBJ1-4; no reliable D call. This CDR3 has 15 residues. Germline CDR1 and CDR2: SGHRS and YFSETQ. Trimming stripped 0 bases from V and 8 bases from J, with 14 bases between.

This clone was counted a few times. The V and J genes are TRBV19 and TRBJ2-5, with TRBD2 matching 15 bases. V was clipped by 4 bases and J by 0 bases; unmatched bases: 6. There are 18 residues in the CDR3. The germline gives CDR1 LNHDA, CDR2 SQIVND (reference sequence). Here the CDR3 reads CASSKGLAGGYDQETQYF. As DNA, the CDR3 is TGTGCCAGTAGTAAGGGACTAGCGGGGGGATACGACCAAGAGACCCAGTACTTC. Filled out from reference TRBV19 and TRBJ2-5, the complete variable domain reads DGGITQSPKYLFRKEGQNVTLSCEQNLNHDAMYWYRQDPGQGLRLIYYSQIVNDFQKGDIAEGYSVSREKKESFPLTVTSAQKNPTAFYLCASSKGLAGGYDQETQYFGPGTRLLVL.

This clone was detected a few times. V gene TRBV27 combines with J gene TRBJ1-2, with unresolved D. This CDR3 is built from 14 residues. V dropped 7 bases and J dropped 0 bases, with 12 bases sitting between them. Germline V gene sequence: CDR1 MNHEY, CDR2 SMNVEV (reference sequence). CDR3 sequence (DNA): TGTGCCAGCAAAAAGGCGGGGTCTAACTATGGCTACACCTTC. Encoded protein: CASKKAGSNYGYTF.

This chain joins TRBV4-1 and TRBJ2-7; the D gene is possibly TRBD1 (5 bases). Trimming removed 3 bases at V and 2 bases at J, with 14 bases between. Germline V gene data show CDR1 as MGHRA and CDR2 as YSYEKL. The CDR3 is made up of 15 amino acids. This CDR3 reads CASSQRQSEPYEQYF. In DNA, the CDR3 is TGCGCCAGCAGCCAGAGACAGAGCGAACCCTACGAGCAGTACTTC.

The chain carries TRBV6-5 and TRBJ1-1; TRBD1 agrees at 10 bases. The CDR3 is made up of 15 amino acids. Trimming removed 3 bases from V and 10 bases from J; junction bases left unmatched: 11. Germline V CDR1 and CDR2: MNHEY, SVGAGI. CDR3 coding DNA: TGTGCCAGCAGTTATGGTCCCGACAGGGGGCGAGGAGCTTTCTTT. As protein: CASSYGPDRGRGAFF.

The chain links TRBV18 to TRBJ1-5, with 10 bases lining up with TRBD1. CDR3 length equals 18 residues. The J segment lost 8 bases and the V segment lost 1 base, leaving 14 bases of the junction unmatched. CDR1 and CDR2 from the germline V gene are KGHSH and LQKENI. The CDR3 region has the DNA TGTGCCAGCTCACCACAGTCGCGGGGACAGGGGCCATCGGAGCCCCAGCATTTT. Amino acid sequence: CASSPQSRGQGPSEPQHF.

CDR3 nucleotides: TGTGCCAGCAGCGTAGACAGGGTTGGTCCCTCTGGAAACACCATATATTTT. Its protein product is CASSVDRVGPSGNTIYF. This chain uses TRBV9 with TRBJ1-3, with D possibly TRBD1 on 6 matching bases. V was cut by 0 bases and J by 0 bases, with 13 bases left in between. CDR3 length equals 17 residues. CDR1 is SGDLS, CDR2 YYNGEE, per germline.

The chain joins TRBV5-1 to TRBJ2-5; tentatively, D is TRBD1 (6 bases). In germline, CDR1 is SGHRS, CDR2 YFSETQ. The V gene lost 3 bases and the J gene lost 5 bases, with 17 bases spanning the gap. CDR3 size: 15 residues. In DNA, the CDR3 is TGCGCCAGCAGCTCGGGACAATCCAGTGGGGAGACCCAGTACTTC. Protein sequence: CASSSGQSSGETQYF.

V and J are TRBV7-2 and TRBJ1-1; D unresolved. Trimming stripped 1 base from V and 1 base from J, with 16 bases between. This CDR3 has 17 residues. Per the germline V gene, CDR1 is SGHTA and CDR2 is FQGNSA. The CDR3 DNA reads TGTGCCAGCAGCTTAGTCCCGGAGACCTATGGGAACACTGAAGCTTTCTTT. Encoded protein: CASSLVPETYGNTEAFF.

In its sample, this clone was seen once. The rearrangement uses TRBV12-5 and TRBJ2-7; possible D gene TRBD1, 5 bases. Trimming cost V 3 bases and J 1 base, with 13 bases left between them. The CDR3 sequence is 15 residues long. Germline CDR1 is LGHNT and CDR2 is FRNRAP. The CDR3 DNA reads as TGTGCTAGTGGTTTTCTTCTCAGGGAATCCTACGAGCAGTACTTC. Translating gives CASGFLLRESYEQYF.

The chain employs TRBV27 and TRBJ2-1; a possible D gene is TRBD2 (6 bases). Germline V gene sequence: CDR1 MNHEY, CDR2 SMNVEV (reference sequence). Trimming pared 9 bases from V and 6 bases from J, leaving 21 bases between. The CDR3 contains 15 residues. The CDR3 region has the DNA TGTGCCAGTACCCAACTCCCAGGGAGGATCAATGAGCAGTTCTTC. It specifies CASTQLPGRINEQFF.